The sequence of this TCR beta chain was determined in a study of siplizumab effects on memory and regulatory T cells. Study-wide results and limits: No naive or memory phenotype could be assigned to roughly 75-97% of proliferating clones. Naive T cells appeared more diverse than memory cells and seemed to be major alloresponse contributors. Siplizumab significantly brought down the alloreactive sequences that trace back to unstimulated CD4+ memory cells.

Assaying covered 100,000 or so TCR templates per sample. Produced via immunoSEQ multiplex PCR; TCRdb's table is partial and in-frame only. This table has some 100,000 clones, over 90% appearing once. Regarding this clone: Its cognate antigen is unknown.

The CDR3 contains 15 residues. The V end was cut by 5 bases, the J end by 2 bases, with 10 bases between. Germline lookup yields CDR1 SGHNT and CDR2 YENEEA. Sequenced material: non-Treg CD4+ T cells sorted from blood. This TCR was sampled from a human donor in good health. This chain joins TRBV11-3 and TRBJ2-6, with D perhaps TRBD1 (6 bases). The CDR3, as DNA: TGTGCCAGCAGCAAACCAGGGGCTGGGGCCAACGTCCTGACTTTC. Its protein is CASSKPGAGANVLTF.